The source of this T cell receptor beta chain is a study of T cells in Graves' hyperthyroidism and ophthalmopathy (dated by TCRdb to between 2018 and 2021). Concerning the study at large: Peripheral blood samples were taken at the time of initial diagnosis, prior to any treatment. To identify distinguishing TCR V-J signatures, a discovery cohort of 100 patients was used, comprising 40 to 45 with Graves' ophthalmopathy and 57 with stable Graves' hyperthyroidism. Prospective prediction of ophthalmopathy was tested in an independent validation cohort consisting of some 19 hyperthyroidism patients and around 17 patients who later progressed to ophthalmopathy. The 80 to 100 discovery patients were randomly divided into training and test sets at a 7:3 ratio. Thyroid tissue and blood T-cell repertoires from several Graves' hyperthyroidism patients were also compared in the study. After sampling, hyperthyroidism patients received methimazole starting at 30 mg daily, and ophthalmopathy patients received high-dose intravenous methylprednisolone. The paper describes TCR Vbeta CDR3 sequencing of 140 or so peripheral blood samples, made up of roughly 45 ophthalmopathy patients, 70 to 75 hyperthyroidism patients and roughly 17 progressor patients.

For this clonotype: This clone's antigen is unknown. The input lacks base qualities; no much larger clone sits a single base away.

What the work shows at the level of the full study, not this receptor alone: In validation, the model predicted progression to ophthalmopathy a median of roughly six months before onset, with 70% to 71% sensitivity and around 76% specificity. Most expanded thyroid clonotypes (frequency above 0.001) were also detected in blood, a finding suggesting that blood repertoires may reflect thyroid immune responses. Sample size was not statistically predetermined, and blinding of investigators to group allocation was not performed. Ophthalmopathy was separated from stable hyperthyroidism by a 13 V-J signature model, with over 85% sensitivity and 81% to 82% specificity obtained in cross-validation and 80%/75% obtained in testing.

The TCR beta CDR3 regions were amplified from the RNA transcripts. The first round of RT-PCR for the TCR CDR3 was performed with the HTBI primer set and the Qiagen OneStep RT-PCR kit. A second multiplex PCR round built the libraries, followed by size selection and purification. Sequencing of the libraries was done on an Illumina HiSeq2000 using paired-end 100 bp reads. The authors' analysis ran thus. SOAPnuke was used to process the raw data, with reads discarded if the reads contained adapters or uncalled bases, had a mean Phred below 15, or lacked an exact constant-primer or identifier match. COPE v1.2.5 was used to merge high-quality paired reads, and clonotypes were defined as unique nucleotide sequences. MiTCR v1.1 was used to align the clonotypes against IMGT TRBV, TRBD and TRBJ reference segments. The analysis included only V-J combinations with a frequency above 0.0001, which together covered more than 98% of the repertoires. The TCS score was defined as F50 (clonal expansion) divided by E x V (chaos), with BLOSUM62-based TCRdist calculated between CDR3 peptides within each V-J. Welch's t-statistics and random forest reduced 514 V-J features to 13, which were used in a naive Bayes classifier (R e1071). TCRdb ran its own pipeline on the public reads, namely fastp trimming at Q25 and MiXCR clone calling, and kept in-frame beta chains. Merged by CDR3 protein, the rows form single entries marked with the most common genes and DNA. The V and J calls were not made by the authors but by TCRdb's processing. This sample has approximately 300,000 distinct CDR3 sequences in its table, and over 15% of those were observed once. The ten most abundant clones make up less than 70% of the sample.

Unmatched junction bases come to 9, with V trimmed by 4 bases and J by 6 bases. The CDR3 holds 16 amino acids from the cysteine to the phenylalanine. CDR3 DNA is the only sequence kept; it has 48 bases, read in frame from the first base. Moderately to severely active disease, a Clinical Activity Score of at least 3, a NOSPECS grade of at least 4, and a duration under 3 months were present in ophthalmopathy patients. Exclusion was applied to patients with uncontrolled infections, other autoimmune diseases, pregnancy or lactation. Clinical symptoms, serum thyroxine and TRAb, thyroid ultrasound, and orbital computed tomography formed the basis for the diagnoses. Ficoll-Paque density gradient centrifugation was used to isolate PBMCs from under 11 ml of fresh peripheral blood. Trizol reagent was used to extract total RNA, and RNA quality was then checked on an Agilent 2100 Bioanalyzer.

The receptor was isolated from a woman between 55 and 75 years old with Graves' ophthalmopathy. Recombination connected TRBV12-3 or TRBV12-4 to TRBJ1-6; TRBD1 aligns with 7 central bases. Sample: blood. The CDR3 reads CASSSTMDRSNSPLHF. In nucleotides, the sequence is TGTGCCAGCAGTTCGACCATGGACAGGAGTAATTCACCCCTCCACTTT.